The rows below give T cell receptor beta chains drawn from one sample of a study of metastatic and nonmetastatic thyroid tumors. MiXCR was used by TCRdb to re-call the PCR reads. Here the sample spans about 41,000 clones, roughly 26% being singletons. Sequenced input: tumor tissue. The receptors shown here come from a female donor with papillary thyroid cancer or a benign thyroid nodule (not recorded which). Some clones in this sample may be carry-over from other donors' samples. The CDR3 runs from the conserved cysteine through the conserved F or W. Fields, in order: J gene, D gene, clone size, V gene, CDR3 protein, CDR3 DNA. The D gene is left open where the match is weak. The size of a clone is reported for some rows only, either as once, few or many, or as a class for expanded clones.

J gene: TRBJ2-7; D gene: TRBD1; clone size: NA; V gene: TRBV6-1; CDR3 protein: CASTVQGASSSYEQYF; CDR3 DNA: TGTGCCAGCACGGTACAGGGGGCCTCCTCCTCCTACGAGCAGTACTTC
J gene: TRBJ1-2; D gene: TRBD1; clone size: NA; V gene: TRBV18; CDR3 protein: CASSLGQGNYGYTF; CDR3 DNA: TGTGCCAGCTCACTGGGACAGGGGAACTATGGCTACACCTTC
J gene: TRBJ2-3; D gene: NA; clone size: many; V gene: TRBV2; CDR3 protein: CASSETGSSTDTQYF; CDR3 DNA: TGTGCCAGCAGTGAAACAGGGTCCTCCACAGATACGCAGTATTTT
J gene: TRBJ2-7; D gene: NA; clone size: many; V gene: TRBV10-3; CDR3 protein: CAISESRVYEQYF; CDR3 DNA: TGTGCCATCAGTGAGTCGAGGGTTTACGAGCAGTACTTC
J gene: TRBJ1-2; D gene: NA; clone size: many; V gene: TRBV12-3/TRBV12-4; CDR3 protein: CASSLSGTSNYGYTF; CDR3 DNA: TGTGCCAGCAGTTTATCCGGGACATCTAACTATGGCTACACCTTC
J gene: TRBJ2-7; D gene: NA; clone size: many; V gene: TRBV20-1; CDR3 protein: CSALDYGEQYF; CDR3 DNA: TGCAGTGCGCTGGACTATGGGGAGCAGTACTTC
J gene: TRBJ2-5; D gene: NA; clone size: few; V gene: TRBV2; CDR3 protein: CASSGTGSGETQYF; CDR3 DNA: TGTGCCAGCAGTGGGACTGGGTCCGGAGAGACCCAGTACTTC
J gene: TRBJ1-5; D gene: TRBD1; clone size: many; V gene: TRBV6-1; CDR3 protein: CASSPDRDLQPQHF; CDR3 DNA: TGTGCCAGCAGTCCAGACAGGGATCTCCAGCCCCAGCATTTT
J gene: TRBJ2-3; D gene: TRBD1; clone size: NA; V gene: TRBV6-2/TRBV6-3; CDR3 protein: CASSSGTDTDTQYF; CDR3 DNA: TGTGCCAGCAGTTCCGGGACAGACACAGATACGCAGTATTTT
J gene: TRBJ2-1; D gene: TRBD2; clone size: many; V gene: TRBV20-1; CDR3 protein: CSASHLRTSGHNEQFF; CDR3 DNA: TGCAGTGCTAGCCATCTTCGGACTAGCGGCCACAATGAGCAGTTCTTC
J gene: TRBJ1-2; D gene: NA; clone size: NA; V gene: TRBV7-2; CDR3 protein: CASSLERSYGYTF; CDR3 DNA: TGTGCCAGCAGCTTAGAGAGGAGCTATGGCTACACCTTC
J gene: TRBJ1-2; D gene: NA; clone size: NA; V gene: TRBV18; CDR3 protein: CASSPDSYIYGYTF; CDR3 DNA: TGTGCCAGCTCACCGGACAGTTATATCTATGGCTACACCTTC
J gene: TRBJ1-2; D gene: NA; clone size: many; V gene: TRBV7-2; CDR3 protein: CASSINPNYGYTF; CDR3 DNA: TGTGCCAGCAGCATCAATCCTAACTATGGCTACACCTTC
J gene: TRBJ2-1; D gene: NA; clone size: NA; V gene: TRBV18; CDR3 protein: CASSLGGEDEQFF; CDR3 DNA: TGTGCCAGCTCTCTTGGGGGTGAAGATGAGCAGTTCTTC
J gene: TRBJ1-4; D gene: NA; clone size: many; V gene: TRBV29-1; CDR3 protein: CSGGGGVEKLFF; CDR3 DNA: TGCAGCGGGGGGGGAGGAGTCGAAAAACTGTTTTTT
J gene: TRBJ1-2; D gene: NA; clone size: NA; V gene: TRBV27; CDR3 protein: CASSRTDSSGYTF; CDR3 DNA: TGTGCCAGCAGCCGAACCGACAGTTCTGGCTACACCTTC
J gene: TRBJ2-7; D gene: TRBD2; clone size: NA; V gene: TRBV20-1; CDR3 protein: CSAKQPGLAGGTTTYEQYF; CDR3 DNA: TGCAGTGCTAAACAACCGGGACTAGCGGGAGGAACCACCACCTACGAGCAGTACTTC